This TCR beta chain is drawn from a study of blood T cell repertoires in COVID-19. Across the whole study: Acute-phase and convalescent COVID-19 samples originated in the United States, Italy and Spain. Nucleic acid was either cDNA or gDNA, and it came from T cells, B-cell-depleted T cells, or PBMCs.

Worth noting for this clone: The CDR3 carries no conserved terminal phenylalanine or tryptophan, so it likely arises from a read error. The DNA is left out, because the CDR3 cannot be placed on it with certainty; the CDR3 is given as TCRdb lists it.

Profiled with immunoSEQ multiplex PCR; TCRdb holds only in-frame clones, not every one. The data contain under 350,000 clones, about 89% of them seen just once; the ten biggest clones take up about 4.6%. Germline CDR1 and CDR2: KGHDR and SFDVKD. Counting both end residues, the CDR3 totals 10 amino acids. The J gene is TRBJ1-1, the V gene TRBV24-1. Sequenced material: peripheral blood. This receptor was taken from a man between 35 and 55 years old with acute or convalescent COVID-19. The CDR3 loop reads CATSAPGPPG.